The clone carrying this T cell receptor beta chain was counted a few times. The antigen is undetermined. The data were taken from a study of metastatic and nonmetastatic thyroid tumors. Background on the study: Repertoires from malignant and benign thyroid patients were compared across blood and tumor or nodule tissue.

Germline CDR1 and CDR2: SGHTA and FQGNSA. Trimming at V came to 0 bases and at J to 6 bases, leaving 8 bases not matched to a gene. The CDR3 is made up of 18 amino acids. Study-wide findings and caveats: According to reports, the diversity of TCR beta was significantly higher in malignant thyroid tumors than in benign nodules, and this held in both blood and tumor samples.

The entire patient cohort was treatment-naive prior to thyroid surgery. TCRdb reassembled clones from the PCR reads with MiXCR. The table lists around 8,700 clones, 20% to 30% of them singletons. The chain couples TRBV7-2 to TRBJ2-3; TRBD2 agrees at 14 bases. Specimen: adjacent normal tissue. The sequence derives from a female donor with papillary thyroid cancer or a benign thyroid nodule (not recorded which). Some clones in this sample may be carry-over from other donors' samples. CDR3 nucleotides: TGTGCCAGCAGCTTAGCCCCGGGACTAGCGGGAGTAGCGGATACGCAGTATTTT. Amino acids: CASSLAPGLAGVADTQYF.